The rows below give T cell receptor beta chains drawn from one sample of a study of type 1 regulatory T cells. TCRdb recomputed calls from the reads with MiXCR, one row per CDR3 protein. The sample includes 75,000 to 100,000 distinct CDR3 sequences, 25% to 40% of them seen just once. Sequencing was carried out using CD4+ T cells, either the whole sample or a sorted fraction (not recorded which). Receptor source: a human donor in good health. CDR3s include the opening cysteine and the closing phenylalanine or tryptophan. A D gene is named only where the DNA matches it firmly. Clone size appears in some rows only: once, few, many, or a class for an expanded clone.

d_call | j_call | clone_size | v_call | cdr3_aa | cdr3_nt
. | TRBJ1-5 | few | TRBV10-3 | CAISESGGSNQPQHF | TGTGCCATCAGTGAGTCAGGGGGTAGCAATCAGCCCCAGCATTTT
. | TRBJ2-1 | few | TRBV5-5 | CASSFSRHAAYNEQFF | TGTGCCAGCAGCTTCTCCAGACACGCAGCCTACAATGAGCAGTTCTTC
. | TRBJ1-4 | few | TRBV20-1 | CSARVLEKLFF | TGCAGTGCTAGAGTTTTAGAAAAACTGTTTTTT
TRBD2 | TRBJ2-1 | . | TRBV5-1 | CASSPNSGRATYNEQFF | TGCGCCAGCAGTCCGAATAGCGGGAGAGCTACCTACAATGAGCAGTTCTTC
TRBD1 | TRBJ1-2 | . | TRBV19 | CASRRGRTSSYGYTF | TGTGCCAGTAGAAGGGGGCGGACGTCCTCTTATGGCTACACCTTC
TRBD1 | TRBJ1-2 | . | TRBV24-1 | CATSGTGQTPYGYTF | TGTGCCACCAGTGGTACGGGACAGACGCCTTATGGCTACACCTTC
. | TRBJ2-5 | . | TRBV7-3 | CASSLTWAPKETQYF | TGTGCCAGCAGCTTAACGTGGGCGCCGAAAGAGACCCAGTACTTC
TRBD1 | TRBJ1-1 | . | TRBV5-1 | CASSSNRGTEAFF | TGCGCCAGCAGCTCAAACAGGGGTACTGAAGCTTTCTTT
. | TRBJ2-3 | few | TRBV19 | CASSLTSRFTDTQYF | TGTGCCAGTAGTCTCACTAGCAGATTCACAGATACGCAGTATTTT
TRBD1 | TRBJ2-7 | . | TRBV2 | CASSETTGTGGEQYF | TGTGCCAGCAGCGAAACAACCGGGACAGGGGGCGAGCAGTACTTC
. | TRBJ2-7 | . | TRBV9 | CASSPGDGQYF | TGTGCCAGCAGCCCCGGGGACGGGCAGTACTTC
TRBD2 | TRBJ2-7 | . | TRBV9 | CASSVGGSTHEQYF | TGTGCCAGCAGCGTAGGCGGGAGCACCCACGAGCAGTACTTC
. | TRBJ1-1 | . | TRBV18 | CASSPGDTNTEAFF | TGTGCCAGCTCACCAGGGGACACAAACACTGAAGCTTTCTTT
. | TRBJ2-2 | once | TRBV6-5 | CASSPIPNTGELFF | TGTGCCAGCAGTCCCATCCCGAACACCGGGGAGCTGTTTTTT
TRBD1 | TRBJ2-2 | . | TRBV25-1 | CASSYRGLGELFF | TGTGCCAGCAGTTACAGGGGTCTCGGGGAGCTGTTTTTT
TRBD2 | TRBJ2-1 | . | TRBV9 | CASSVAGGLAGAHNEQFF | TGTGCCAGCAGCGTAGCGGGGGGACTAGCGGGAGCGCACAATGAGCAGTTCTTC
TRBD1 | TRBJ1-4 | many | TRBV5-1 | CASSRGQGATNEKLFF | TGCGCCAGCAGCCGGGGACAGGGCGCAACTAATGAAAAACTGTTTTTT
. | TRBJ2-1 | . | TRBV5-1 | CASSLEALGGNEQFF | TGCGCCAGCAGCTTGGAGGCTCTAGGGGGCAATGAGCAGTTCTTC
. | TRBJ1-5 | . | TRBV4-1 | CASSQPTGNIQDQPQHF | TGCGCCAGCAGCCAACCCACCGGTAACATTCAGGATCAGCCCCAGCATTTT
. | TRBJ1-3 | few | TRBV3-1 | CASSALSGNTIYF | TGTGCCAGCAGCGCCCTCTCTGGAAACACCATATATTTT
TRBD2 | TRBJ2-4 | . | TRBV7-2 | CASSLLAGGPKSQYF | TGTGCCAGCAGCTTACTAGCGGGAGGGCCCAAAAGTCAGTACTTC
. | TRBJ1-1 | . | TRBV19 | CASSIVPRGAEAFF | TGTGCCAGTAGTATAGTACCCCGGGGGGCTGAAGCTTTCTTT
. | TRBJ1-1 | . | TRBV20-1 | CSARPDVAEAFF | TGCAGTGCTAGACCGGACGTAGCTGAAGCTTTCTTT
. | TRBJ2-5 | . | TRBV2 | CASLGGETQYF | TGTGCCAGCCTCGGGGGAGAGACCCAGTACTTC
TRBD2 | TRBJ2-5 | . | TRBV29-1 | CSTSGTSGKQETQYF | TGCAGCACCTCCGGGACTAGCGGAAAACAAGAGACCCAGTACTTC
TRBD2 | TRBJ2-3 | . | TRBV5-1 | CASRTSGQGNTDTQYF | TGCGCCAGCCGGACTAGCGGACAAGGAAACACAGATACGCAGTATTTT
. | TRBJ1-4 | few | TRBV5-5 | CASSSTATKEKLFF | TGTGCCAGCAGCTCGACAGCGACTAAGGAAAAACTGTTTTTT
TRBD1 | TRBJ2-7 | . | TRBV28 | CASTDRAPIEQYF | TGTGCCAGCACCGACAGGGCCCCCATCGAGCAGTACTTC
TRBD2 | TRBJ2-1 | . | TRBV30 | CAGAGPGPLAGGYNEQFF | TGTGCCGGAGCGGGACCTGGGCCCCTAGCGGGAGGATACAATGAGCAGTTCTTC
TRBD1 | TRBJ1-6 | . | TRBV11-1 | CASSPGQGARSPLHF | TGTGCCAGCAGCCCGGGACAGGGGGCTCGTTCACCCCTCCACTTT
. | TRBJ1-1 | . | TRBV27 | CASSFRSSNTEAFF | TGTGCCAGCAGTTTTAGAAGTTCGAACACTGAAGCTTTCTTT
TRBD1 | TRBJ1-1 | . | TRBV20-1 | CSTRDPWRGHGGTEAFF | TGCAGTACTAGAGATCCATGGAGGGGGCATGGGGGCACTGAAGCTTTCTTT
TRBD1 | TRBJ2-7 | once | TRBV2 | CASSPDRGGSYEQYF | TGTGCCAGCAGTCCGGACAGGGGGGGTTCCTACGAGCAGTACTTC
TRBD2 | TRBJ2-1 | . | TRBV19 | CASSMGLAGGSYNEQFF | TGTGCCAGTAGTATGGGACTAGCGGGAGGCTCCTACAATGAGCAGTTCTTC
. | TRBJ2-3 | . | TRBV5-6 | CASSLQTGEDADTQYF | TGTGCCAGCAGCTTACAAACGGGTGAGGATGCAGATACGCAGTATTTT
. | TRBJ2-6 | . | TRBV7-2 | CANRVIGANVLTF | TGTGCCAACAGGGTCATCGGGGCCAACGTCCTGACTTTC
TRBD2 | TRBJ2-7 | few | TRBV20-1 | CSARDSTGGWYEQYF | TGCAGTGCTAGAGATTCGACGGGAGGGTGGTACGAGCAGTACTTC